This TCR beta chain appears in the sequencing data of a study of long-term antiretroviral therapy in people with HIV. Study-wide findings and caveats: An increase in diversity followed ART, yet levels stayed below transplant donor controls.

A v3.0 immunoSEQ assay was performed at survey level. Researchers set sequencing to target about 35,000-55,000 T-cell genomes per sample. Profiled with immunoSEQ multiplex PCR; TCRdb holds only in-frame clones, not every one. In the table there are about 16,000 clones, around 84% of which are singletons. On this clone itself: The antigen remains unidentified.

This CDR3 is 20 amino acids long. Trimming at V came to 4 bases and at J to 0 bases, leaving 11 bases not matched to a gene. Germline loops: CDR1 LGHNA, CDR2 YNFKEQ. Sequencing used unsorted PBMCs, obtained 0.5 years after starting antiretroviral therapy. The TCR sequence derives from a woman aged 35 to 49 with HIV. The chain joins TRBV4-2 to TRBJ2-1, with 14 bases matching TRBD2. CDR3 DNA: TGTGCCAGCAGCCCCGGGACTAGCGGGAGTTATACGAGCTCCTACAATGAGCAGTTCTTC. Translated, it gives CASSPGTSGSYTSSYNEQFF.